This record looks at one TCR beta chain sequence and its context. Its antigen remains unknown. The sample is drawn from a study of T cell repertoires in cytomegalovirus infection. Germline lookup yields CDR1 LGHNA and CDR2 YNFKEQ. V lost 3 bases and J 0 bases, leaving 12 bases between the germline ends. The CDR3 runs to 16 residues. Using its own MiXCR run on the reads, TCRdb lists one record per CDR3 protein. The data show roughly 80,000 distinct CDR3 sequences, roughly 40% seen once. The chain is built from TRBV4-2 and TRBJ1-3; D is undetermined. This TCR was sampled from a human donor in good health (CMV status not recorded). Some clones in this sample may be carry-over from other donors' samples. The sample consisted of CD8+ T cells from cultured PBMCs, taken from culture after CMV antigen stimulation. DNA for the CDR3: TGTGCCAGCAGCCATTCAAATGCGGACTCTGGAAACACCATATATTTT. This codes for CASSHSNADSGNTIYF.